What follows are 3 T cell receptor beta chains derived from one specimen sequenced in a study of control samples from healthy donors and cancer patients. Sequencing used immunoSEQ multiplex PCR; TCRdb keeps in-frame clones, though not all of them. The sample records approximately 170,000 clones, nearly 90% being singletons. The sequenced material came from blood. All receptors come from a woman in her fifties or sixties in good health.

The chain joins TRBV10-3 to TRBJ2-1; 9 nucleotides agree with TRBD2. Per germline, CDR1 ENHRY and CDR2 SYGVKD. V was pared by 7 bases and J by 8 bases, with 6 bases of the junction left unmatched. This CDR3 has 13 residues. The CDR3 DNA is TGTGCCATCACCACCGGGACTAGCTATGAGCAGTTCTTC. Translating it yields CAITTGTSYEQFF.

In this sample, this clone turned up once. J is TRBJ2-5 and V is TRBV4-3; D is perhaps TRBD1 or TRBD2 (6 bases each). The CDR3 has 15 residues. V was pared by 0 bases and J by 5 bases, with 13 bases between. CDR1 LGHNA and CDR2 YSLEER come from the germline V gene. The CDR3 loop is CASSQEGGRGETQYF. The CDR3 DNA sequence: TGCGCCAGCAGCCAAGAAGGGGGGCGAGGGGAGACCCAGTACTTC.

The rearrangement uses TRBV6-1 and TRBJ1-2, with D perhaps TRBD1 (5 bases). Per germline, CDR1 MNHNS and CDR2 SASEGT. V was shortened by 3 bases and J by 4 bases, with 12 bases between the two germline ends. This CDR3 has 14 amino acids. CDR3 DNA sequence: TGTGCCAGCAGTGATGTGGCGGGGGGCTATGGCTACACCTTC. Translation: CASSDVAGGYGYTF.